This TCR beta chain was sequenced in a study of blood T cell repertoires in COVID-19. Overall study context: COVID-19 samples, acute and convalescent, were from the United States, Italy and Spain. PBMCs, B-cell-depleted T cells, or T cells were the source of the cDNA or gDNA that made up the material.

From germline, CDR1 is GTSNPN and CDR2 SVGIG (reference sequence). The V and J ends lost 2 bases and 10 bases, in that order; junction bases with no gene match: 9. The CDR3 spans 16 residues. Authors' analysis steps: By means of reference gene primer amplification, nucleated cell counts were estimated. The table came from immunoSEQ multiplex PCR; TCRdb's copy has only in-frame clones and leaves some out. V and J calls and clone size follow that table, whereas D and trimming were derived from the DNA. Here the sample spans approximately 23,000 clones, 70% to 90% being singletons. Sequenced material: peripheral blood. The V gene is TRBV30, the J gene TRBJ1-6; 12 bases line up with TRBD1. The sequence was collected from a woman of 80 years or more with active COVID-19. The CDR3 nucleotides are TGTGCCTGGAGTACCATAGGGACAGGGGGCTTATCACCCCTCCACTTT. This encodes CAWSTIGTGGLSPLHF.